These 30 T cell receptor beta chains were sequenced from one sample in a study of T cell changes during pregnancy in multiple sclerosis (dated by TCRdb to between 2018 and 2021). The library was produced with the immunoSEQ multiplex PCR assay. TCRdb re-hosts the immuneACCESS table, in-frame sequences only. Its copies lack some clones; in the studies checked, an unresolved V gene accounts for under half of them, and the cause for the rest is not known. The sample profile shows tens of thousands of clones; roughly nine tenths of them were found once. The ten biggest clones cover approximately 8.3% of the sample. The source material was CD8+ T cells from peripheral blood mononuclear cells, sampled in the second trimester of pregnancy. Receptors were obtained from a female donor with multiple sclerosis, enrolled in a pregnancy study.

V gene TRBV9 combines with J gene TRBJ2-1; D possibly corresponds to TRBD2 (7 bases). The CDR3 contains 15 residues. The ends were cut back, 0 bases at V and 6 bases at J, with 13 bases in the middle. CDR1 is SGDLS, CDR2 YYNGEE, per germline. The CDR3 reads CASSVVEGGFNEQFF. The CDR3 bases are TGTGCCAGCAGCGTAGTTGAGGGGGGGTTCAATGAGCAGTTCTTC.

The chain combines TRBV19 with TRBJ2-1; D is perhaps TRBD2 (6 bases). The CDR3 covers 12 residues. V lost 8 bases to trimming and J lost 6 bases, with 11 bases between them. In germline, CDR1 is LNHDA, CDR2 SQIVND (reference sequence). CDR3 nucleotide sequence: TGTGCCAGTTATGACGGGGGCAATGAGCAGTTCTTC. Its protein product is CASYDGGNEQFF.

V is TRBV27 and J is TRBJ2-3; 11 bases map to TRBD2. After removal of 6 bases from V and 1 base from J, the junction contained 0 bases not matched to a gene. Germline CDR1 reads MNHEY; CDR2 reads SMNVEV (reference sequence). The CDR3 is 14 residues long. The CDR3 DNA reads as TGTGCCAGCAGGACTAGCGGGGGCACAGATACGCAGTATTTT. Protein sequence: CASRTSGGTDTQYF.

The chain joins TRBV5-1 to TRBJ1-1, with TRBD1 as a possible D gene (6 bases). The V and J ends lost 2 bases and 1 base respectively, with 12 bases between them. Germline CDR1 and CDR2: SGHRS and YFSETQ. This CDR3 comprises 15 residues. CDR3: CASSFYQGTNTEAFF. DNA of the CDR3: TGCGCCAGCAGCTTTTACCAGGGGACGAACACTGAAGCTTTCTTT.

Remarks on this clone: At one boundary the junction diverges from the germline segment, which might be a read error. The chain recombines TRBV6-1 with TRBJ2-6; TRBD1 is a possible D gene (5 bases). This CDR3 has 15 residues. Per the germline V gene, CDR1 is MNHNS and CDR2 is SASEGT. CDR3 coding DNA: TGTGCCAGCAGTGCTCAGCGCTCTGGGGCCAGCGTCCTGACTTTC. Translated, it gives CASSAQRSGASVLTF.

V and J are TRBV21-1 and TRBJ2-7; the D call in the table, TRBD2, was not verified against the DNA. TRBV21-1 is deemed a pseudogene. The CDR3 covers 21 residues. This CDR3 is CASSKERASGPKKRTIYEQYF. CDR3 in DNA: TGTGCCAGCAGCAAAGAACGGGCTAGCGGGCCTAAAAAACGGACAATCTACGAGCAGTACTTC.

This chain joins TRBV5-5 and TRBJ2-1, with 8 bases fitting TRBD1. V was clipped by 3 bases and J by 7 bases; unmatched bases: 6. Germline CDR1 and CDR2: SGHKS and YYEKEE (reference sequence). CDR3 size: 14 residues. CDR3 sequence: CASSWTGQYNEQFF. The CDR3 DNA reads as TGTGCCAGCAGCTGGACAGGGCAGTATAATGAGCAGTTCTTC.

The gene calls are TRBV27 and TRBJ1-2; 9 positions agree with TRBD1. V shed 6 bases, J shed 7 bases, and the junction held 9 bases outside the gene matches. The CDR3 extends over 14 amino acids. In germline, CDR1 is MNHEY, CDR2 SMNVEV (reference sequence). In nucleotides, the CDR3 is TGTGCCAGCAGCTTGGACAGGGGAGGATCTGGCTACACCTTC. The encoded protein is CASSLDRGGSGYTF.

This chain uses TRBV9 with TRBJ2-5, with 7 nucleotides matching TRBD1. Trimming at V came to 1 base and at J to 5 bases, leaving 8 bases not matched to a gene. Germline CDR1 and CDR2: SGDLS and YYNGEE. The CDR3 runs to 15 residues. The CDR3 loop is CASSVFKGAGETQYF. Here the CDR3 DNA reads TGTGCCAGCAGCGTATTTAAGGGGGCAGGGGAGACCCAGTACTTC.

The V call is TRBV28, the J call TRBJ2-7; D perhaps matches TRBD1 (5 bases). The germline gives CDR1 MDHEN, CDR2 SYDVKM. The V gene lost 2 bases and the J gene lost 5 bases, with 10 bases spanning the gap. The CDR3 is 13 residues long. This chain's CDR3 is CASSLAAGNEQYF. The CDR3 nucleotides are TGTGCCAGCAGTTTAGCCGCAGGGAACGAGCAGTACTTC.

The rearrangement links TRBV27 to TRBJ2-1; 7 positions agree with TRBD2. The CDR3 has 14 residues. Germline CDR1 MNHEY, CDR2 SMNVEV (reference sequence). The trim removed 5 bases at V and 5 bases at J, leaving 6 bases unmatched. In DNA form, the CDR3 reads TGTGCCAGCAGTCTGGGGACTACCAACAATGAGCAGTTCTTC. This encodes CASSLGTTNNEQFF.

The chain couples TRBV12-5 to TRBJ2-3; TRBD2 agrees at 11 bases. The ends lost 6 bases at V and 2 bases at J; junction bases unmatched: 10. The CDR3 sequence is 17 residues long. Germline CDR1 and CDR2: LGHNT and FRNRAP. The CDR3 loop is CASGQGLAVTSTDTQYF. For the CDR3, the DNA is TGTGCTAGTGGCCAGGGACTAGCGGTAACCTCCACAGATACGCAGTATTTT.

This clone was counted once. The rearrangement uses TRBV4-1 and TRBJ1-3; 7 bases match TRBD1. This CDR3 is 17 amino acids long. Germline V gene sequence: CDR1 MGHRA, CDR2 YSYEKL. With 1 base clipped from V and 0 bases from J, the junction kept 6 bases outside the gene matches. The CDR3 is CASSQAQGENSGNTIYF. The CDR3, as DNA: TGCGCCAGCAGCCAAGCGCAGGGGGAGAACTCTGGAAACACCATATATTTT.

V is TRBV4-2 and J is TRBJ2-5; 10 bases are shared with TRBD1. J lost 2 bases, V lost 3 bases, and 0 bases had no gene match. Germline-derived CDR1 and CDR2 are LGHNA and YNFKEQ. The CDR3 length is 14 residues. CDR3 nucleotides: TGTGCCAGCAGCCAGGACAGGGGGCAAGAGACCCAGTACTTC. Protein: CASSQDRGQETQYF.

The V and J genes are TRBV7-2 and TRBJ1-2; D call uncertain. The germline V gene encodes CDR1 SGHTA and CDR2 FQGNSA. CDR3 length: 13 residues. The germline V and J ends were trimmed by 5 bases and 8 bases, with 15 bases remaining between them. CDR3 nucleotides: TGTGCCAGCAGCCCCGACAATTTGGGCGGCTACACCTTC. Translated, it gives CASSPDNLGGYTF.

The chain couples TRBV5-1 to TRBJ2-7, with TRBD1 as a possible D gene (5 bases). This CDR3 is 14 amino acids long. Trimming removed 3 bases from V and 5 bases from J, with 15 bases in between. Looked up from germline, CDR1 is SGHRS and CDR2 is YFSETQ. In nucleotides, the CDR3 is TGCGCCAGCAGCTCGTGGGGCAGGGTCAACGAGCAGTACTTC. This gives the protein CASSSWGRVNEQYF. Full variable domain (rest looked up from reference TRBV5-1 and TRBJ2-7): KAGVTQTPRYLIKTRGQQVTLSCSPISGHRSVSWYQQTPGQGLQFLFEYFSETQRNKGNFPGRFSGRQFSNSRSEMNVSTLELGDSALYLCASSSWGRVNEQYFGPGTRLTVT.

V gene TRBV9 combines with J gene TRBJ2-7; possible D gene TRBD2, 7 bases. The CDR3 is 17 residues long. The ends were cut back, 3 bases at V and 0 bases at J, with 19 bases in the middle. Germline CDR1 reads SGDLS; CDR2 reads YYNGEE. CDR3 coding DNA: TGTGCCAGCAGCGAGGGGGAGGGAGACTCCTACTCCTACGAGCAGTACTTC. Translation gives CASSEGEGDSYSYEQYF.

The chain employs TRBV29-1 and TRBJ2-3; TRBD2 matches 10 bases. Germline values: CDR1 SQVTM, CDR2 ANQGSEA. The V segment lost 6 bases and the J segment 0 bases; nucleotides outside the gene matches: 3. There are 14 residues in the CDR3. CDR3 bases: TGCAGCGTAACGACTAGCGGGAGCACAGATACGCAGTATTTT. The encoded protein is CSVTTSGSTDTQYF.

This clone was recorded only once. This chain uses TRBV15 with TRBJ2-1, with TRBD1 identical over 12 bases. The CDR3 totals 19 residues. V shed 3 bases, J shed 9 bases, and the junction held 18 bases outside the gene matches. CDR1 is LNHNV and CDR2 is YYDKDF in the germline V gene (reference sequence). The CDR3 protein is CATSRTPGQGAYRLGEQFF. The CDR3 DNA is TGTGCCACCAGCAGGACACCGGGACAGGGGGCATATAGGCTGGGTGAGCAGTTCTTC.

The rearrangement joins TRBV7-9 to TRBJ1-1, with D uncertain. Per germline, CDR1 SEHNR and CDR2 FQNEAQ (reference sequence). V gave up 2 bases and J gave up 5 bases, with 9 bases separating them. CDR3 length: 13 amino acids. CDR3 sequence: CASSLPGSTEAFF. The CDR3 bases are TGTGCCAGCAGCTTACCGGGGAGTACTGAAGCTTTCTTT.

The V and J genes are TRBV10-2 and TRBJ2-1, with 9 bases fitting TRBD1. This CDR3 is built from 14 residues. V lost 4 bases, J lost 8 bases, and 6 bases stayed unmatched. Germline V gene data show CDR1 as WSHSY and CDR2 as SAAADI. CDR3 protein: CASSGQGGGDEQFF. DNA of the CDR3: TGCGCCAGCAGTGGACAGGGGGGGGGAGATGAGCAGTTCTTC.

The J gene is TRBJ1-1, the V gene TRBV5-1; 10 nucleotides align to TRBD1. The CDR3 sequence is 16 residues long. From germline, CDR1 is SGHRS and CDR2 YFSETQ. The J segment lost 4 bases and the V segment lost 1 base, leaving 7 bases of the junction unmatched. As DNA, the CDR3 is TGCGCCAGCAGCTTGCGACAGGGGGCCGGTATCACTGAAGCTTTCTTT. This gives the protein CASSLRQGAGITEAFF.

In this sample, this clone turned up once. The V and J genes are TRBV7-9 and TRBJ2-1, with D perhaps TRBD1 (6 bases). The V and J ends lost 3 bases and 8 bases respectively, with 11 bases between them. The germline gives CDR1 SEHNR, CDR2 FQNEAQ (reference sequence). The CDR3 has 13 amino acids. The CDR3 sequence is CASSLVTGHEQFF. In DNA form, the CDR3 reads TGTGCCAGCAGCTTGGTGACAGGCCATGAGCAGTTCTTC.

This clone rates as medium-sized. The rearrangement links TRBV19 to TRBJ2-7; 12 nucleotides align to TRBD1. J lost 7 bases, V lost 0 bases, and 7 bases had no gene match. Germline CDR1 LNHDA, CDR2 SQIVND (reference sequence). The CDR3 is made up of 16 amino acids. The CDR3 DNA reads TGTGCCAGTAGTATAGATCACTGGGACAGGGGGCCGGAGCAGTACTTC. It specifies CASSIDHWDRGPEQYF.

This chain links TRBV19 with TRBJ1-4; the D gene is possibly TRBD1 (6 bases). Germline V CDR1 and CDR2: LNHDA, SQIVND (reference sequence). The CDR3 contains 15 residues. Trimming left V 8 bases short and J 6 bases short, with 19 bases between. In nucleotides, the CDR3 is TGTGCCAGTGGGGGCGTCCGGGGCATTGATGAAAAACTGTTTTTT. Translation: CASGGVRGIDEKLFF.

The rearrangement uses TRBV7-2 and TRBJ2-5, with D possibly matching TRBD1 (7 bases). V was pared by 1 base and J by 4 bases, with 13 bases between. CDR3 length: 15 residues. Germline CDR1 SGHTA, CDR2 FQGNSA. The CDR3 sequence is CASSLEGRGVETQYF. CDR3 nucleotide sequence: TGTGCCAGCAGCTTAGAGGGCAGGGGGGTAGAGACCCAGTACTTC.

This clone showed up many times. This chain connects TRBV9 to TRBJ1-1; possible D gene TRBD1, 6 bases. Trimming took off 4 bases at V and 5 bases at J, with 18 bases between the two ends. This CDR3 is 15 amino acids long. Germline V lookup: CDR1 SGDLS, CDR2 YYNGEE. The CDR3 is CASSPTGGAGTEAFF. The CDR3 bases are TGTGCCAGCAGCCCGACCGGGGGGGCTGGAACTGAAGCTTTCTTT. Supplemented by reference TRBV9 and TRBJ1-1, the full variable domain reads DSGVTQTPKHLITATGQRVTLRCSPRSGDLSVYWYQQSLDQGLQFLIQYYNGEERAKGNILERFSAQQFPDLHSELNLSSLELGDSALYFCASSPTGGAGTEAFFGQGTRLTVV.

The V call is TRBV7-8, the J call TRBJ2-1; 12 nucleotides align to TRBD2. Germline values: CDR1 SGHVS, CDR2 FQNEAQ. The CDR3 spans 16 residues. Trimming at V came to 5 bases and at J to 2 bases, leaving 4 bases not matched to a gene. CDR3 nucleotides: TGTGCCAGCAGCCCTAGCGGGGGGGCAACCTACAATGAGCAGTTCTTC. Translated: CASSPSGGATYNEQFF.

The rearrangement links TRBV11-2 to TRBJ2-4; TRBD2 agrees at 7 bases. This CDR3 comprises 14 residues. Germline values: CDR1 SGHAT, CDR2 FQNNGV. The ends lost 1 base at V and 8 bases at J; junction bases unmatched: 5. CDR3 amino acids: CASSLGAGRDIQYF. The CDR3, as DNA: TGTGCCAGCAGCTTAGGGGCAGGGAGGGACATTCAGTACTTC.

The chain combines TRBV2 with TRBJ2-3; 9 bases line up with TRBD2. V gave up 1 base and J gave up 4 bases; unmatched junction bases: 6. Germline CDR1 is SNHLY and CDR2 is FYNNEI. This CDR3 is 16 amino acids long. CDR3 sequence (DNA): TGTGCCAGCAGTGAAGACGGGACTAGCCCCGCAGATACGCAGTATTTT. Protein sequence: CASSEDGTSPADTQYF. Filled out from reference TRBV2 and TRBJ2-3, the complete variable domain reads EPEVTQTPSHQVTQMGQEVILRCVPISNHLYFYWYRQILGQKVEFLVSFYNNEISEKSEIFDDQFSVERPDGSNFTLKIRSTKLEDSAMYFCASSEDGTSPADTQYFGPGTRLTVL.